The 26 T cell receptor beta chains given below trace back to one sample, sequenced in a study of STAT3 mutations in large granular lymphocyte leukemia. Study-wide points: At least one immunodominant TCR beta clonotype appeared in every T-cell large granular lymphocyte leukemia patient.

Some clones are missing from TCRdb's copy, which holds only in-frame ones; the method was immunoSEQ multiplex PCR. The sample holds under 35,000 clones, around 80% seen once. Their antigen targets remain unknown. The specimen sequenced was peripheral blood mononuclear cells. These receptor sequences come from a woman in her forties or fifties with T-cell large granular lymphocyte leukemia. Some clones in this sample may be carry-over from other donors' samples.

The rearrangement joins TRBV30 to TRBJ1-4; TRBD1 agrees at 7 bases. The CDR3 consists of 15 residues. With V trimmed by 8 bases and J by 4 bases, 13 bases remained unmatched. Germline values: CDR1 GTSNPN, CDR2 SVGIG (reference sequence). CDR3 nucleotide sequence: TGTGCCGGCCGAGGTAGGGGGCTGGGTAATGAAAAACTGTTTTTT. Its translation is CAGRGRGLGNEKLFF.

This clone was seen a few times. The J gene is TRBJ1-2, the V gene TRBV19, with D maybe TRBD1 (6 bases). Germline values: CDR1 LNHDA, CDR2 SQIVND (reference sequence). The CDR3 length is 14 residues. V shed 4 bases and J shed 5 bases, with 14 bases lying between them. CDR3 sequence: CASSTSRGFYGYTF. Written as DNA, the CDR3 is TGTGCCAGTAGTACAAGCAGGGGATTTTATGGCTACACCTTC.

The J gene is TRBJ1-4, the V gene TRBV5-1; D perhaps matches TRBD1 (5 bases). Trimming removed 5 bases at V and 0 bases at J, with 11 bases between. Germline V gene data show CDR1 as SGHRS and CDR2 as YFSETQ. The CDR3 contains 15 residues. The CDR3 spells CASSGAEATNEKLFF. Here the CDR3 DNA reads TGCGCCAGCAGTGGGGCAGAAGCAACTAATGAAAAACTGTTTTTT.

The chain uses TRBV5-4 and TRBJ2-7; unclear D gene. Germline V gene sequence: CDR1 SGHNT, CDR2 YYREEE (reference sequence). Deletions cut 1 base from V and 1 base from J, with 6 bases between. CDR3 length equals 13 residues. The CDR3 coding sequence is TGTGCCAGCAGCTTGAAGCTTTCCTACGAGCAGTACTTC. The encoded protein is CASSLKLSYEQYF. Filled out from reference TRBV5-4 and TRBJ2-7, the complete variable domain reads ETGVTQSPTHLIKTRGQQVTLRCSSQSGHNTVSWYQQALGQGPQFIFQYYREEENGRGNFPPRFSGLQFPNYSSELNVNALELDDSALYLCASSLKLSYEQYFGPGTRLTVT.

The J gene is TRBJ1-2, the V gene TRBV25-1, with a tentative D call TRBD1 (6 bases). This CDR3 has 15 residues. V lost 5 bases to trimming and J lost 5 bases, with 18 bases between them. Germline CDR1 is MGHDK and CDR2 is SYGVNS. CDR3 sequence: CASSPQGMGRYGYTF. DNA for the CDR3: TGTGCCAGCAGTCCACAGGGAATGGGGCGGTATGGCTACACCTTC.

The chain combines TRBV5-4 with TRBJ2-1, with 12 bases aligning to TRBD2. V shed 3 bases, J shed 0 bases, and the junction held 4 bases outside the gene matches. The CDR3 contains 17 residues. Germline V gene data show CDR1 as SGHNT and CDR2 as YYREEE (reference sequence). CDR3 sequence reads: CASSWGLAGSSYNEQFF. In nucleotides, the CDR3 is TGTGCCAGCAGCTGGGGACTAGCGGGCAGCTCCTACAATGAGCAGTTCTTC.

J is TRBJ2-7 and V is TRBV18; D is uncertain. The CDR3 runs to 15 residues. Germline V gene data show CDR1 as KGHSH and CDR2 as LQKENI. Trimming shortened V by 2 bases and J by 2 bases, and 13 bases separated the two germline ends. CDR3 loop: CASSPGTSRTYEQYF. CDR3 nucleotides: TGTGCCAGCTCACCAGGCACCTCGAGGACCTACGAGCAGTACTTC. Using reference TRBV18 and TRBJ2-7 for the parts outside the CDR3, the full variable domain is NAGVMQNPRHLVRRRGQEARLRCSPMKGHSHVYWYRQLPEEGLKFMVYLQKENIIDESGMPKERFSAEFPKEGPSILRIQQVVRGDSAAYFCASSPGTSRTYEQYFGPGTRLTVT.

The gene calls are TRBV5-5 and TRBJ1-2; possibly TRBD1 for D (5 bases). V lost 7 bases to trimming and J lost 6 bases, with 16 bases between them. CDR1 is SGHKS and CDR2 is YYEKEE in the germline V gene (reference sequence). CDR3 length: 13 amino acids. The CDR3 region has the DNA TGTGCCAGCGCCCCCTCGGGGGTGAATGGCTACACCTTC. It encodes CASAPSGVNGYTF.

Only one count was recorded for this clone. V gene TRBV28 combines with J gene TRBJ2-7; TRBD2 matches at 12 bases. Germline trimming cut 6 bases from V and 3 bases from J; bases unmatched to any gene: 3. The CDR3 loop spans 14 amino acids. Germline-derived CDR1 and CDR2 are MDHEN and SYDVKM. The CDR3: CASRLAGGSYEQYF. CDR3 in DNA: TGTGCCAGCAGACTAGCGGGAGGTAGCTACGAGCAGTACTTC.

The genes are TRBV7-9 and TRBJ1-1, with a weak D call TRBD1 (6 bases). CDR1 is SEHNR and CDR2 is FQNEAQ in the germline V gene (reference sequence). V was clipped by 0 bases and J by 1 base, with 6 bases between them. The CDR3 contains 14 residues. The CDR3 nucleotides are TGTGCCAGCAGCTTAGCGACAGGGAACACTGAAGCTTTCTTT. This sequence encodes CASSLATGNTEAFF.

The chain carries TRBV5-1 and TRBJ1-1, with D tentatively TRBD1 (6 bases). Germline V lookup: CDR1 SGHRS, CDR2 YFSETQ. Trimming pared 0 bases from V and 0 bases from J, leaving 12 bases between. The CDR3 spans 16 residues. CDR3 nucleotide sequence: TGCGCCAGCAGCTTGGCCCCTCAGGGGATGAACACTGAAGCTTTCTTT. Translation gives CASSLAPQGMNTEAFF.

This clone was observed a few times. This chain joins TRBV27 and TRBJ2-5; D ambiguous. This CDR3 is built from 14 residues. The germline V and J ends were trimmed by 2 bases and 2 bases, with 9 bases remaining between them. Germline assignment: CDR1 MNHEY and CDR2 SMNVEV (reference sequence). CDR3 DNA sequence: TGTGCCAGCAGTTTAAGGGCACGACAAGAGACCCAGTACTTC. It is translated as CASSLRARQETQYF.

This chain connects TRBV10-3 to TRBJ1-5, with D perhaps TRBD1 (6 bases). Germline CDR1 and CDR2: ENHRY and SYGVKD. CDR3 length: 16 amino acids. Trimming left V 4 bases short and J 3 bases short, with 16 bases between. The CDR3 sequence is CAISATGSGNNQPQHF. DNA for the CDR3: TGTGCCATCAGTGCGACAGGTTCCGGGAACAATCAGCCCCAGCATTTT.

CDR3: CASSRQTGQDEQYF. CDR3 DNA: TGCGCCAGCAGTCGCCAAACGGGGCAGGACGAGCAGTACTTC. This rearrangement joins TRBV4-3 to TRBJ2-7, with D possibly being TRBD1 or TRBD2 (5 bases each). Germline V gives CDR1 LGHNA, CDR2 YSLEER. Deletions cut 6 bases from V and 5 bases from J, with 17 bases between. This CDR3 contains 14 residues.

The chain is built from TRBV18 and TRBJ1-1, with D perhaps matching TRBD1 (5 bases). Germline assignment: CDR1 KGHSH and CDR2 LQKENI. V gave up 6 bases and J gave up 4 bases, with 18 bases separating them. This CDR3 contains 15 residues. The CDR3 is CASSTRGVGATEAFF. CDR3 DNA: TGTGCCAGCTCGACCAGAGGGGTAGGGGCCACTGAAGCTTTCTTT.

The chain couples TRBV5-6 to TRBJ2-2, with D maybe TRBD1 (5 bases). Germline lookup yields CDR1 SGHDT and CDR2 YYEEEE. This CDR3 is 15 amino acids long. V was pared by 0 bases and J by 6 bases, with 12 bases between. For the CDR3, the DNA is TGTGCCAGCAGCTTGGCACAGGTAATCGCCGGGGAGCTGTTTTTT. The encoded protein is CASSLAQVIAGELFF. The full variable domain, its missing parts supplied by reference TRBV5-6 and TRBJ2-2, is DAGVTQSPTHLIKTRGQQVTLRCSPKSGHDTVSWYQQALGQGPQFIFQYYEEEERQRGNFPDRFSGHQFPNYSSELNVNALLLGDSALYLCASSLAQVIAGELFFGEGSRLTVL.

This clone was counted once. This chain links TRBV5-6 with TRBJ2-1; TRBD2 aligns across 10 bases. With V trimmed by 0 bases and J by 3 bases, 3 bases remained unmatched. CDR1 and CDR2 (germline): SGHDT, YYEEEE. The CDR3 extends over 16 amino acids. CDR3 DNA sequence: TGTGCCAGCAGCTTGGATAGCGGGAGGATCTACAATGAGCAGTTCTTC. Translating it yields CASSLDSGRIYNEQFF.

The rearrangement uses TRBV25-1 and TRBJ2-1; the D call may be TRBD1 or TRBD2 (5 bases each). V lost 6 bases to trimming and J lost 7 bases, with 16 bases between them. Per the germline V gene, CDR1 is MGHDK and CDR2 is SYGVNS. CDR3 length: 14 residues. CDR3 residues: CASSPGPSGNEQFF. CDR3 DNA sequence: TGTGCCAGCAGCCCGGGACCTTCCGGGAATGAGCAGTTCTTC.

As concerns this clone: The same CDR3 also results from other DNA sequences found in this sample. The genes are TRBV5-1 and TRBJ2-1; D might be TRBD1 (5 bases). V gave up 5 bases and J gave up 2 bases, with 14 bases separating them. Germline CDR1 is SGHRS and CDR2 is YFSETQ. CDR3 length equals 15 residues. CDR3 in amino acids: CASRGGQGTYNEQFF. CDR3 coding DNA: TGCGCCAGCAGGGGCGGCCAGGGTACCTACAATGAGCAGTTCTTC.

The DNA for the CDR3 is TGCGCCAGCAGCCTAGCGGGAGGGACCTACGAGCAGTACTTC. Its protein product is CASSLAGGTYEQYF. This chain uses TRBV5-1 with TRBJ2-7; 12 nucleotides match TRBD2. This CDR3 is 14 amino acids long. Trimming removed 4 bases from V and 2 bases from J; junction bases left unmatched: 1. Germline V gene data show CDR1 as SGHRS and CDR2 as YFSETQ.

The V and J genes are TRBV7-9 and TRBJ1-1; D remains unclear. The CDR3 length is 16 residues. Trimming removed 5 bases at V and 5 bases at J, with 21 bases between. Germline CDR1 SEHNR, CDR2 FQNEAQ (reference sequence). The CDR3 DNA reads as TGTGCCAGCAGCCCCTGGAACGGGAGGGAAAGGACTGAAGCTTTCTTT. Amino acids: CASSPWNGRERTEAFF.

The chain uses TRBV7-9 and TRBJ2-1, with D tentatively TRBD2 (6 bases). The CDR3 extends over 17 amino acids. The germline V gene encodes CDR1 SEHNR and CDR2 FQNEAQ (reference sequence). Trimming pared 5 bases from V and 3 bases from J, leaving 20 bases between. CDR3 amino acids: CASSRLGSGVNYNEQFF. CDR3 DNA sequence: TGTGCCAGCAGCCGTCTGGGATCGGGGGTTAACTACAATGAGCAGTTCTTC.

This chain connects TRBV2 to TRBJ2-6, with D tentatively TRBD1 or TRBD2 (5 bases each). In germline, CDR1 is SNHLY, CDR2 FYNNEI. Trimming pared 4 bases from V and 0 bases from J, leaving 13 bases between. The CDR3 is made up of 17 amino acids. Here the CDR3 DNA reads TGTGCCAGCAGTGCGAGGGGATCCAGCTCTGGGGCCAACGTCCTGACTTTC. Translated: CASSARGSSSGANVLTF.

CDR3 amino acids: CASSLAPGGQYGYTF. For the CDR3, the DNA is TGCGCCAGCAGCTTGGCCCCAGGGGGCCAGTATGGCTACACCTTC. This chain connects TRBV5-1 to TRBJ1-2; 8 positions match TRBD1. The germline CDR1 and CDR2 sequences are SGHRS and YFSETQ. Trimming removed 0 bases from V and 5 bases from J; junction bases left unmatched: 6. This CDR3 region has 15 residues.

This clone showed up just once. The chain couples TRBV11-2 to TRBJ1-1; a possible D gene is TRBD1 (5 bases). The CDR3 totals 14 residues. V shed 2 bases and J shed 7 bases, with 14 bases lying between them. In germline, CDR1 is SGHAT, CDR2 FQNNGV. The CDR3 here is CASSLTDSRGEAFF. The CDR3 coding sequence is TGTGCCAGCAGCTTAACGGATTCGAGGGGTGAAGCTTTCTTT.

The chain is built from TRBV4-1 and TRBJ2-1; TRBD1 is a possible D gene (6 bases). The CDR3 runs to 14 residues. Germline values: CDR1 MGHRA, CDR2 YSYEKL. Trimming removed 0 bases at V and 8 bases at J, with 11 bases between. DNA for the CDR3: TGCGCCAGCAGCCAAGATCGCGAGGGGGATGAGCAGTTCTTC. Translating it yields CASSQDREGDEQFF.